This entry lists 21 T cell receptor beta chains sequenced from one sample in a study of cytotoxic CD8 clonotypes in ibrutinib-treated CLL. TCRdb keeps only in-frame clones here, not all; method: immunoSEQ multiplex PCR. The data contain over 200,000 clones, 60% to 80% of them seen just once; the ten biggest clones take up over 9.5%. Here the sequenced sample was PBMCs, taken after 12 months of ibrutinib treatment. These receptors all come from a human donor with chronic lymphocytic leukemia.

This clone was seen a few times. This rearrangement joins TRBV28 to TRBJ1-2, with D uncertain. Trimming removed 5 bases at V and 8 bases at J, with 18 bases between. Looked up from germline, CDR1 is MDHEN and CDR2 is SYDVKM. This CDR3 is built from 14 residues. In DNA form, the CDR3 reads TGTGCCAGCAGTCAGGTCCCAAGAGGGTCCGGCTACACCTTC. It translates to CASSQVPRGSGYTF.

The chain uses TRBV6-1 and TRBJ2-2; 7 bases agree with TRBD1. The length of the CDR3 is 15 residues. The germline V gene has CDR1 MNHNS and CDR2 SASEGT. With V trimmed by 4 bases and J by 1 base, 3 bases remained unmatched. The chain's CDR3 is CASSARTGNTGELFF. The CDR3 DNA reads as TGTGCCAGCAGTGCTCGGACAGGGAACACCGGGGAGCTGTTTTTT.

This sequence joins TRBV7-6 and TRBJ2-7; 7 bases match TRBD1. V trimming: 0 bases; J trimming: 6 bases; junction bases outside the gene matches: 11. Germline CDR1 reads SGHVS; CDR2 reads FNYEAQ. The CDR3 has 16 amino acids. The CDR3 reads CASSLAGDRAPIEQYF. CDR3 DNA sequence: TGTGCCAGCAGCTTAGCAGGGGACAGAGCCCCTATCGAGCAGTACTTC.

The DNA of the CDR3 is TGTGCCAGCACACCCGAAGGACAGGGATATGGCTACACCTTC. It codes for CASTPEGQGYGYTF. This chain uses TRBV2 with TRBJ1-2; TRBD1 agrees at 8 bases. The CDR3 has 14 amino acids. Trimming at V came to 7 bases and at J to 5 bases, leaving 9 bases not matched to a gene. CDR1 SNHLY and CDR2 FYNNEI come from the germline V gene.

J is TRBJ2-1 and V is TRBV9; D remains unclear. Germline V lookup: CDR1 SGDLS, CDR2 YYNGEE. Deletions cut 2 bases from V and 3 bases from J, with 6 bases between. The CDR3 length is 13 residues. For the CDR3, the DNA is TGTGCCAGCAGCGTTGCAGTCTACAATGAGCAGTTCTTC. It translates to CASSVAVYNEQFF.

The chain is built from TRBV10-3 and TRBJ2-7; D is possibly TRBD1 (5 bases). Trimming shortened V by 3 bases and J by 3 bases, and 15 bases separated the two germline ends. This CDR3 region has 15 residues. Per germline, CDR1 ENHRY and CDR2 SYGVKD. This chain's CDR3 is CAISDPTAGGYEQYF. Written as DNA, the CDR3 is TGTGCCATCAGTGACCCGACAGCCGGCGGCTACGAGCAGTACTTC.

This clone was counted a single time. V usage is TRBV6-5 and J usage is TRBJ1-2; D may be TRBD1 (6 bases). Germline V gene data show CDR1 as MNHEY and CDR2 as SVGAGI. Trimming shortened V by 4 bases and J by 6 bases, and 12 bases separated the two germline ends. The CDR3 spans 13 residues. DNA of the CDR3: TGTGCCAGCAGTTCTACAGGGTCGGATGGCTACACCTTC. This translates into CASSSTGSDGYTF.

V gene TRBV4-1 combines with J gene TRBJ2-7, with D possibly TRBD1 on 5 matching bases. V lost 1 base, J lost 3 bases, and 10 bases lay in between. This CDR3 has 14 residues. The germline CDR1 and CDR2 sequences are MGHRA and YSYEKL. The CDR3 nucleotides read TGCGCCAGCAGCCAAGCGAGAAGGGGCTACGAGCAGTACTTC. Residues: CASSQARRGYEQYF.

The chain combines TRBV29-1 with TRBJ2-7, with D possibly matching TRBD2 (5 bases). Germline CDR1 is SQVTM and CDR2 is ANQGSEA. The CDR3 totals 12 residues. The germline V and J ends were trimmed by 4 bases and 4 bases, with 11 bases remaining between them. CDR3 region: CSVVGRGYEQYF. CDR3 sequence (DNA): TGCAGCGTTGTTGGACGGGGATACGAGCAGTACTTC.

For the CDR3, the DNA is TGCGCCAGCGGAGCGGCCCTAATGAACACTGAAGCTTTCTTT. This encodes CASGAALMNTEAFF. This chain connects TRBV10-2 to TRBJ1-1, with D uncertain. The length of the CDR3 is 14 residues. CDR1 is WSHSY and CDR2 is SAAADI in the germline V gene. The V and J ends lost 8 bases and 0 bases respectively, with 13 bases between them.

The chain uses TRBV4-2 and TRBJ2-7; D is ambiguous. The germline V and J ends were trimmed by 0 bases and 1 base, with 4 bases remaining between them. The V gene's germline CDR1 is LGHNA and CDR2 YNFKEQ. The CDR3 sequence is 13 residues long. The CDR3 DNA is TGTGCCAGCAGCCAAGATCGGTCCTACGAGCAGTACTTC. This translates into CASSQDRSYEQYF.

The gene calls are TRBV20-1 and TRBJ1-2; D ambiguous. CDR1 is DFQATT, CDR2 SNEGSKA, per germline (reference sequence). Trimming left V 5 bases short and J 7 bases short, with 11 bases between. The CDR3 has 11 residues. The CDR3 DNA is TGCAGTGCTCCGGACTGGGGTGGCTACACCTTC. Its translation: CSAPDWGGYTF.

The rearrangement joins TRBV28 to TRBJ2-6, with 14 bases lining up with TRBD2. This CDR3 has 18 amino acids. J lost 4 bases, V lost 5 bases, and 7 bases had no gene match. Germline V gene sequence: CDR1 MDHEN, CDR2 SYDVKM. The CDR3 DNA sequence: TGTGCCAGCAGTATAACGGGACTAGCGGGAGCCGGGGCCAACGTCCTGACTTTC. It is translated as CASSITGLAGAGANVLTF.

The V call is TRBV5-4, the J call TRBJ1-1; no firm D call. Germline CDR1 and CDR2: SGHNT and YYREEE (reference sequence). CDR3 length: 12 amino acids. V was trimmed by 3 bases and J by 2 bases, leaving 5 bases between them. CDR3 residues: CASSYQNTEAFF. CDR3 nucleotide sequence: TGTGCCAGCAGCTACCAAAACACTGAAGCTTTCTTT.

This clone was seen more than once but under ten times. The chain links TRBV5-1 to TRBJ2-7; TRBD1 matches 7 bases. CDR3 length equals 16 residues. The germline V gene encodes CDR1 SGHRS and CDR2 YFSETQ. V lost 4 bases, J lost 2 bases, and 12 bases stayed unmatched. The CDR3 nucleotides read TGCGCCAGCAGCCCTATCGGACAGGCCGGCCCCTACGAGCAGTACTTC. Protein product: CASSPIGQAGPYEQYF.

Worth noting for this clone: With a much larger clone just one base away, this may be a read error. The rearrangement uses TRBV2 and TRBJ1-5; 7 nucleotides line up with TRBD1. Germline CDR1 reads SNHLY; CDR2 reads FYNNEI. The CDR3 runs to 14 residues. After removal of 5 bases from V and 2 bases from J, the junction contained 3 bases not matched to a gene. CDR3 region: CASSTDRGNQPQHF. The CDR3 DNA reads TGTGCCAGCAGTACCGACAGGGGCAATCAGCCCCAGCATTTT.

For the CDR3, the DNA is TGTGCCAGCTCACCACTTGAAAACACTGAAGCTTTCTTT. Translation: CASSPLENTEAFF. The J gene is TRBJ1-1, the V gene TRBV18; no clear D. V was pared by 1 base and J by 2 bases, with 5 bases between. This CDR3 contains 13 residues. Germline loops: CDR1 KGHSH, CDR2 LQKENI. The whole variable domain, filled in from reference TRBV18 and TRBJ1-1, reads NAGVMQNPRHLVRRRGQEARLRCSPMKGHSHVYWYRQLPEEGLKFMVYLQKENIIDESGMPKERFSAEFPKEGPSILRIQQVVRGDSAAYFCASSPLENTEAFFGQGTRLTVV.

This clone was detected only once. The J gene is TRBJ2-3, the V gene TRBV20-1, with D hard to call. Deletions cut 6 bases from V and 5 bases from J, with 6 bases between. Germline V gene sequence: CDR1 DFQATT, CDR2 SNEGSKA (reference sequence). The CDR3 spans 10 residues. The CDR3: CSAPIDTQYF. CDR3 nucleotides: TGCAGTGCCCCGATAGATACGCAGTATTTT.

The rearrangement joins TRBV5-1 to TRBJ2-5; maybe TRBD1 (6 bases). Per germline, CDR1 SGHRS and CDR2 YFSETQ. Deletions cut 6 bases from V and 4 bases from J, with 10 bases between. The CDR3 runs to 12 residues. The CDR3 sequence: CASKGRGETQYF. Written as DNA, the CDR3 is TGCGCCAGCAAGGGCAGGGGAGAGACCCAGTACTTC. The complete variable domain, with remaining parts taken from reference TRBV5-1 and TRBJ2-5, reads KAGVTQTPRYLIKTRGQQVTLSCSPISGHRSVSWYQQTPGQGLQFLFEYFSETQRNKGNFPGRFSGRQFSNSRSEMNVSTLELGDSALYLCASKGRGETQYFGPGTRLLVL.

The chain has TRBV27 and TRBJ1-1, with a weak D call TRBD1 (5 bases). The CDR3 is made up of 13 amino acids. V was cut by 11 bases and J by 1 base, with 14 bases left in between. Germline V CDR1 and CDR2: MNHEY, SMNVEV (reference sequence). Here the CDR3 DNA reads TGTGCCTCCCGCCGGGGGGGGAACACTGAAGCTTTCTTT. This gives the protein CASRRGGNTEAFF.

The genes are TRBV7-9 and TRBJ1-5, with D unresolved. CDR1 SEHNR and CDR2 FQNEAQ come from the germline V gene (reference sequence). V lost 4 bases to trimming and J lost 4 bases, with 11 bases between them. The CDR3 is made up of 14 amino acids. This chain's CDR3 is CASSSASENQPQHF. CDR3 nucleotides: TGTGCCAGCAGCTCCGCGTCGGAAAATCAGCCCCAGCATTTT.